This T cell receptor (beta chain) stems from a study of T cell responses to AZD1222 COVID-19 vaccine. Profiled with immunoSEQ multiplex PCR; TCRdb holds only in-frame clones, not every one. The table includes approximately 200,000 clones, just over 90% detected once. Broader study findings: Increased Spike-specific TCR breadth and depth were observed after two AZD1222 doses. CD4 TCRs linked to vaccination spanned spike, dominating at 160-218 and 743-854. The donor group comprised mostly white British people and more females; the analysis possibly underestimated clonal diversity.

Worth noting for this clone: The antigen is not known.

This TCR came from an adult who received the AZD1222 COVID-19 vaccine. The sequencing here drew on peripheral blood, taken 28 days after the second AZD1222 dose.

The CDR3 here is CASSELGAGTYEQYF. CDR3 nucleotides: TGTGCCAGCAGTGAACTGGGAGCGGGGACTTACGAGCAGTACTTC. This chain uses TRBV6-1 with TRBJ2-7, with TRBD2 identical over 7 bases. Germline CDR1 is MNHNS and CDR2 is SASEGT. After removal of 2 bases from V and 4 bases from J, the junction contained 8 bases not matched to a gene. The CDR3 has 15 residues.